Listed here are 31 T cell receptor beta chains from one sample, sequenced in a study of vaccination and CD4 T cells after COVID-19. These receptors' antigens are unknown. Researchers used the Oncomine TCR Beta short-read assay to sequence DNA from cultured CD4+ T cells. One entry per CDR3 protein, called by TCRdb with MiXCR from the PCR reads. The sample shows roughly 14,000 distinct CDR3 sequences, 42% of them seen only once. Treatment here: approximately nine-day PBMC culture with coronavirus spike peptide pools or control peptides (ViraFEST assay). Sequencing input: cultured CD4+ T cells from blood. These receptors came from a human donor with COVID-19.

This chain connects TRBV30 to TRBJ2-3; no reliable D call. Germline CDR1 reads GTSNPN; CDR2 reads SVGIG (reference sequence). This CDR3 is built from 13 residues. Deletions cut 2 bases from V and 0 bases from J, with 6 bases between. The CDR3 sequence: CAWSTLSTDTQYF. CDR3 in DNA: TGTGCCTGGAGTACCCTTAGCACAGATACGCAGTATTTT.

The chain is built from TRBV11-1 and TRBJ2-2; TRBD1 is a possible D gene (6 bases). The CDR3 runs to 14 residues. Trimming removed 7 bases from V and 2 bases from J, with 11 bases in between. Germline V gene sequence: CDR1 SGHAT, CDR2 FQDESV (reference sequence). CDR3 protein: CASTPGVNTGELFF. For the CDR3, the DNA is TGTGCCAGCACCCCAGGGGTAAACACCGGGGAGCTGTTTTTT.

This clonotype appeared a few times. The chain has TRBV19 and TRBJ2-5; D might be TRBD1 or TRBD2, each matching 5 bases. The V gene lost 5 bases and the J gene lost 3 bases, with 16 bases spanning the gap. The CDR3 totals 15 residues. CDR1 and CDR2 (germline): LNHDA, SQIVND (reference sequence). This CDR3 is CASSSLGASKETQYF. CDR3 nucleotide sequence: TGTGCCAGTAGTTCTCTCGGGGCCTCCAAAGAGACCCAGTACTTC.

The genes are TRBV25-1 and TRBJ2-7; 8 bases fit TRBD2. This CDR3 region has 15 residues. CDR1 MGHDK and CDR2 SYGVNS come from the germline V gene. V gave up 4 bases and J gave up 7 bases; unmatched junction bases: 12. As DNA, the CDR3 is TGTGCCAGCAGTGTCCGGGGGGGGGCAGTGGGTGAGCAGTACTTC. Translating it yields CASSVRGGAVGEQYF.

The chain recombines TRBV20-1 with TRBJ2-2; D possibly corresponds to TRBD2 (5 bases). Germline V gene data show CDR1 as DFQATT and CDR2 as SNEGSKA (reference sequence). The CDR3 contains 15 residues. V lost 2 bases, J lost 6 bases, and 16 bases lay in between. The CDR3 sequence is CSARSQRERAGELFF. As DNA, the CDR3 is TGCAGTGCTAGATCGCAACGAGAGAGGGCCGGGGAGCTGTTTTTT.

In DNA form, the CDR3 reads TGTGCCAGTAGTCCCCGGGGGGGGGACAGGGGGCGAGAGACCCAGTACTTC. Protein: CASSPRGGDRGRETQYF. V gene TRBV19 combines with J gene TRBJ2-5; 12 bases are shared with TRBD1. CDR1 LNHDA and CDR2 SQIVND come from the germline V gene (reference sequence). The V and J ends lost 5 bases and 4 bases, in that order; junction bases with no gene match: 11. This CDR3 has 17 amino acids.

The chain couples TRBV28 to TRBJ1-2, with D tentatively TRBD1 (5 bases). Trimming shortened V by 4 bases and J by 5 bases, and 11 bases separated the two germline ends. Germline V gives CDR1 MDHEN, CDR2 SYDVKM. The CDR3 spans 13 residues. The CDR3 DNA follows: TGTGCCAGCAGTTACGGGACTTTTTATGGCTACACCTTC. Its translation: CASSYGTFYGYTF.

This clonotype turned up a few times. The chain uses TRBV6-1 and TRBJ2-7; 7 nucleotides line up with TRBD2. CDR3 length equals 12 residues. The V and J ends lost 10 bases and 3 bases, in that order; junction bases with no gene match: 6. Germline CDR1 and CDR2: MNHNS and SASEGT. The CDR3 bases are TGTGCCACGGGGGGTTGGGGCTACGAGCAGTACTTC. Translating it yields CATGGWGYEQYF.

This chain connects TRBV2 to TRBJ2-6; TRBD1 might be the D (6 bases). The germline gives CDR1 SNHLY, CDR2 FYNNEI. The V and J ends lost 7 bases and 1 base respectively, with 8 bases between them. This CDR3 comprises 14 residues. The CDR3 nucleotides read TGTGCCAGCATGAGGGGGTCTGGGGCCAACGTCCTGACTTTC. Protein product: CASMRGSGANVLTF.

This chain links TRBV7-3 with TRBJ2-5, with 7 bases matching TRBD1. The CDR3 length is 14 residues. V dropped 2 bases and J dropped 4; count of bases not matched to a gene: 4. In germline, CDR1 is SGHTA, CDR2 FQGTGA. CDR3 residues: CASSLGAGGETQYF. The CDR3 DNA reads as TGTGCCAGCAGCTTAGGCGCAGGGGGAGAGACCCAGTACTTC.

The chain carries TRBV15 and TRBJ1-5; 9 positions match TRBD1. The J segment lost 7 bases and the V segment lost 5 bases, leaving 6 bases of the junction unmatched. The CDR3 covers 14 residues. Germline CDR1 is LNHNV and CDR2 is YYDKDF (reference sequence). CDR3 protein: CATSPDRGYQPQHF. CDR3 coding DNA: TGTGCCACCAGCCCGGACAGGGGATACCAGCCCCAGCATTTT.

V gene TRBV7-2 combines with J gene TRBJ1-4; possibly TRBD1 for D (6 bases). Per germline, CDR1 SGHTA and CDR2 FQGNSA. Trimming removed 1 base at V and 8 bases at J, with 20 bases between. This CDR3 region has 17 residues. The DNA for the CDR3 is TGTGCCAGCAGCTTAGGCCTTCTCCCGACAGGAGGGGAAAAACTGTTTTTT. It encodes CASSLGLLPTGGEKLFF.

There are a few counts of this clonotype. The CDR3 loop reads CASSRGSQETQYF. DNA for the CDR3: TGTGCCAGCTCACGGGGCAGCCAAGAGACCCAGTACTTC. V and J are TRBV18 and TRBJ2-5, with D tentatively TRBD1 (5 bases). V lost 4 bases, J lost 1 base, and 7 bases lay in between. The germline V gene has CDR1 KGHSH and CDR2 LQKENI. This CDR3 comprises 13 residues.

This clonotype came up once. The rearrangement joins TRBV12-3 or TRBV12-4 to TRBJ2-3, with unresolved D. This CDR3 has 15 residues. V lost 2 bases, J lost 1 base, and 10 bases lay in between. CDR3 protein: CASSLWQHGTDTQYF. The DNA for the CDR3 is TGTGCCAGCAGTTTATGGCAGCATGGCACAGATACGCAGTATTTT.

In its sample, this clonotype was seen once. The rearrangement links TRBV7-9 to TRBJ1-3; the match to TRBD1 covers 7 bases. V was pared by 5 bases and J by 2 bases, with 6 bases of the junction left unmatched. This CDR3 has 15 residues. The germline gives CDR1 SEHNR, CDR2 FQNEAQ (reference sequence). The CDR3 loop reads CASSPSGTAGNTIYF. The DNA for the CDR3 is TGTGCCAGCAGCCCTTCCGGGACAGCTGGAAACACCATATATTTT.

This chain links TRBV6-1 with TRBJ2-6; 10 bases line up with TRBD1. CDR3 length equals 17 residues. V was pared by 3 bases and J by 3 bases, with 5 bases of the junction left unmatched. The V gene's germline CDR1 is MNHNS and CDR2 SASEGT. In nucleotides, the CDR3 is TGTGCCAGCAGTGAGCGGGACAGGGGTCTTGGGGCCAACGTCCTGACTTTC. This encodes CASSERDRGLGANVLTF.

The V gene is TRBV5-4, the J gene TRBJ2-3; D unclear. CDR1 and CDR2 from the germline V gene are SGHNT and YYREEE (reference sequence). Trimming removed 4 bases from V and 0 bases from J, with 3 bases in between. This CDR3 has 12 residues. The DNA of the CDR3 is TGTGCCAGCAGCCCCAGCACAGATACGCAGTATTTT. Translating gives CASSPSTDTQYF.

The chain is built from TRBV20-1 and TRBJ1-5; weak D call: TRBD1 (6 bases). Trimming pared 6 bases from V and 1 base from J, leaving 16 bases between. Germline V gene lookup returns CDR1 DFQATT and CDR2 SNEGSKA (reference sequence). The CDR3 sequence is 15 residues long. CDR3 nucleotide sequence: TGCAGTGCCCGCGAAATGGACAGAAGCAATCAGCCCCAGCATTTT. Amino acid sequence: CSAREMDRSNQPQHF.

The gene calls are TRBV5-1 and TRBJ2-3; 9 nucleotides agree with TRBD2. CDR1 SGHRS and CDR2 YFSETQ come from the germline V gene. V lost 1 base and J lost 6; bases outside the gene matches: 6. The CDR3 contains 15 residues. CDR3: CASSLSGTSFDTQYF. In nucleotides, the CDR3 is TGCGCCAGCAGCTTGAGTGGGACTAGCTTTGATACGCAGTATTTT. The full variable domain, completed using reference TRBV5-1 and TRBJ2-3, is KAGVTQTPRYLIKTRGQQVTLSCSPISGHRSVSWYQQTPGQGLQFLFEYFSETQRNKGNFPGRFSGRQFSNSRSEMNVSTLELGDSALYLCASSLSGTSFDTQYFGPGTRLTVL.

This sequence joins TRBV7-2 and TRBJ1-2; TRBD1 agrees at 9 bases. CDR1 and CDR2 (germline): SGHTA, FQGNSA. The CDR3 is 15 amino acids. Trimming at V came to 2 bases and at J to 4 bases, leaving 5 bases not matched to a gene. The CDR3 sequence is CASSLWGQGAYGYTF. The CDR3 DNA reads TGTGCCAGCAGCTTATGGGGACAGGGAGCCTATGGCTACACCTTC.

This clonotype was seen a few times. The chain employs TRBV7-8 and TRBJ1-3, with D maybe TRBD1 (5 bases). Germline loops: CDR1 SGHVS, CDR2 FQNEAQ. CDR3 length: 13 residues. V lost 7 bases and J lost 2, with 9 bases in between. This chain's CDR3 is CASTWGAGNTIYF. In DNA, the CDR3 is TGTGCCAGCACCTGGGGGGCTGGAAACACCATATATTTT.

The chain links TRBV20-1 to TRBJ2-3; TRBD1 agrees at 10 bases. Unmatched junction bases numbered 4, after V lost 5 bases and J lost 5 bases. From germline, CDR1 is DFQATT and CDR2 SNEGSKA (reference sequence). The CDR3 length is 13 residues. CDR3 DNA sequence: TGCAGTGCTGACAGGGGGCGTATAGATACGCAGTATTTT. It translates to CSADRGRIDTQYF.

In its sample, this clonotype was seen a few times. The chain couples TRBV12-3 or TRBV12-4 to TRBJ1-6, with D tentatively TRBD1 (5 bases). Trimming shortened V by 7 bases and J by 6 bases, and 16 bases separated the two germline ends. The CDR3 loop spans 15 amino acids. Here the CDR3 DNA reads TGTGCCAGCAAAAGAACAGGACTTGGTAATTCACCCCTCCACTTT. Translation gives CASKRTGLGNSPLHF.

This chain joins TRBV6-5 and TRBJ2-7, with TRBD1 matching over 9 bases. CDR3 length: 15 residues. Germline CDR1 and CDR2: MNHEY and SVGAGI. The V segment lost 2 bases and the J segment 1 base; nucleotides outside the gene matches: 3. The CDR3 spells CASSYGQGISYEQYF. CDR3 nucleotides: TGTGCCAGCAGTTACGGACAGGGGATTTCCTACGAGCAGTACTTC.

This sequence joins TRBV20-1 and TRBJ2-5, with 7 bases lining up with TRBD1. The V gene's germline CDR1 is DFQATT and CDR2 SNEGSKA (reference sequence). The CDR3 loop spans 15 amino acids. Trimming removed 0 bases from V and 1 base from J; junction bases left unmatched: 5. CDR3 sequence: CSARDSRDSQETQYF. Here the CDR3 DNA reads TGCAGTGCTAGAGATTCGAGGGACAGCCAAGAGACCCAGTACTTC.

This chain connects TRBV19 to TRBJ1-2; D not certain. V dropped 3 bases and J dropped 5 bases, with 10 bases sitting between them. Germline CDR1 LNHDA, CDR2 SQIVND (reference sequence). The CDR3 totals 13 residues. The CDR3 sequence: CASSIAGSYGYTF. CDR3 DNA: TGTGCCAGTAGTATCGCCGGGTCTTATGGCTACACCTTC.

The chain combines TRBV5-8 with TRBJ1-2, with D perhaps matching TRBD1 (5 bases). V lost 0 bases and J 4 bases, leaving 7 bases between the germline ends. This CDR3 has 13 amino acids. Germline V lookup: CDR1 SGHTS, CDR2 YDEGEE. The CDR3 here is CASSLGGSYGYTF. The CDR3 DNA is TGTGCCAGCAGCTTGGGGGGGAGCTATGGCTACACCTTC.

This rearrangement joins TRBV7-2 to TRBJ2-7, with D unresolved. The ends were cut back, 5 bases at V and 6 bases at J, with 11 bases in the middle. The CDR3 runs 12 residues. CDR1 is SGHTA, CDR2 FQGNSA, per germline. This CDR3 is CASSGRALEQYF. CDR3 DNA sequence: TGTGCCAGCAGCGGACGGGCTCTCGAGCAGTACTTC.

This chain uses TRBV18 with TRBJ2-7, with D possibly being TRBD1 or TRBD2 (5 bases each). The length of the CDR3 is 13 residues. V was trimmed by 2 bases and J by 3 bases, leaving 8 bases between them. CDR1 and CDR2 (germline): KGHSH, LQKENI. The DNA of the CDR3 is TGTGCCAGCTCACCAGTTGGGGGCTACGAGCAGTACTTC. Translation: CASSPVGGYEQYF. Based on the CDR3 plus reference TRBV18 and TRBJ2-7, the full variable domain is NAGVMQNPRHLVRRRGQEARLRCSPMKGHSHVYWYRQLPEEGLKFMVYLQKENIIDESGMPKERFSAEFPKEGPSILRIQQVVRGDSAAYFCASSPVGGYEQYFGPGTRLTVT.

V and J are TRBV10-3 and TRBJ1-5, with D uncertain. The V and J ends lost 0 bases and 0 bases respectively, with 9 bases between them. Germline values: CDR1 ENHRY, CDR2 SYGVKD. The CDR3 spans 16 residues. The CDR3 coding sequence is TGTGCCATCAGTGAGTCCGGTAAACTTAGCAATCAGCCCCAGCATTTT. It is translated as CAISESGKLSNQPQHF.

In its sample, this clonotype was seen a few times. This chain joins TRBV20-1 and TRBJ2-7; D call uncertain. Germline CDR1 DFQATT, CDR2 SNEGSKA (reference sequence). The V and J ends lost 3 bases and 5 bases respectively, with 23 bases between them. The CDR3 sequence is 16 residues long. CDR3 amino acids: CSASLVGLFSPHEQYF. The CDR3 coding sequence is TGCAGTGCTAGCCTGGTGGGCCTTTTTTCTCCCCACGAGCAGTACTTC.